The rows below give T cell receptor beta chains drawn from one sample of a study of human T cells and chemical hapten exposure. TCRdb re-called the RACE reads with MiXCR, one entry per CDR3 protein. The sample shows 100,000 to 150,000 distinct CDR3 sequences, about 9.4% of them seen only once. Sequencing was done on a sample of whole blood. These receptors were obtained from a male donor in good health. Some clones in this sample may be carry-over from other donors' samples. Each CDR3 is given with its conserved first and last residue. A D gene is named only where the DNA matches it firmly. Expanded clones are given a class, and other clones once, few, many or no size at all.

>many|.|TRBJ2-3|TRBV2
CASSAGYTDTQYF
TGTGCCAGCAGTGCTGGGTACACAGATACGCAGTATTTT
>.|.|TRBJ1-2|TRBV12-3/TRBV12-4
CASSSAVGYGYTF
TGTGCCAGCAGTTCCGCCGTCGGCTATGGCTACACCTTC
>many|.|TRBJ1-1|TRBV20-1
CSARVVRQGRLEAFF
TGCAGTGCTAGGGTTGTGCGTCAGGGGAGGCTTGAAGCTTTCTTT
>few|TRBD2|TRBJ2-1|TRBV7-6
CASSHRLAGGGEQFF
TGTGCCAGCAGCCACCGACTAGCGGGAGGTGGTGAGCAGTTCTTC
>.|.|TRBJ2-1|TRBV7-9
CASRPGDSSYNEQFF
TGTGCCAGCAGACCGGGAGATAGCTCCTACAATGAGCAGTTCTTC
>many|TRBD2|TRBJ2-1|TRBV10-3
CAISVLAGSQGQQFF
TGTGCCATCAGTGTGTTAGCGGGATCTCAGGGGCAGCAGTTCTTC
>.|.|TRBJ2-3|TRBV7-9
CASSSRAADTQYF
TGTGCCAGCAGCTCCCGGGCCGCCGATACGCAGTATTTT
>.|.|TRBJ1-5|TRBV12-3/TRBV12-4
CASKGPDQPQHF
TGTGCCAGCAAGGGGCCGGATCAGCCCCAGCATTTT
>many|.|TRBJ2-5|TRBV29-1
CSVVVGLETQYF
TGCAGCGTTGTAGTTGGCCTCGAGACCCAGTACTTC
>many|.|TRBJ2-3|TRBV10-2
CASSSRGGRGADTQYF
TGCGCCAGCAGTTCCAGGGGTGGGAGGGGAGCAGATACGCAGTATTTT
>.|.|TRBJ1-2|TRBV18
CASSPGQQHYGYTF
TGTGCCAGCTCACCCGGCCAACAGCACTATGGCTACACCTTC
>few|.|TRBJ1-5|TRBV7-2
CASSLAGEPQHF
TGTGCCAGCAGCTTAGCCGGGGAGCCCCAGCATTTT
>few|TRBD1|TRBJ1-5|TRBV12-3/TRBV12-4
CASSWGQGLGYSNQPQHF
TGTGCCAGCAGTTGGGGACAGGGCCTGGGGTATAGCAATCAGCCCCAGCATTTT
>many|TRBD2|TRBJ2-3|TRBV10-3
CAISRRERSDTQYF
TGTGCCATCAGTCGGCGGGAGAGATCAGATACGCAGTATTTT
>few|TRBD1|TRBJ2-7|TRBV2
CASSEGGQGSYEQYF
TGTGCCAGCAGTGAGGGGGGACAGGGCTCCTACGAGCAGTACTTC
>many|TRBD1|TRBJ1-1|TRBV5-1
CASSPDRGMNTEAFF
TGCGCCAGCAGCCCGGACAGGGGTATGAACACTGAAGCTTTCTTT
>many|TRBD1|TRBJ2-7|TRBV19
CASSRDGGQGGYEQYF
TGTGCCAGTAGTAGGGACGGGGGACAGGGGGGCTACGAGCAGTACTTC
>few|TRBD1|TRBJ2-7|TRBV6-1
CASSEVGTGGYEQYF
TGTGCCAGCAGTGAGGTCGGGACAGGGGGCTACGAGCAGTACTTC
>few|TRBD1|TRBJ2-2|TRBV5-1
CASSLKTGGITGELFF
TGCGCCAGCAGCTTGAAGACAGGGGGAATCACCGGGGAGCTGTTTTTT
>.|.|TRBJ2-7|TRBV5-1
CASSFVNRNSYEQYF
TGCGCCAGCAGCTTCGTTAACAGGAACTCCTACGAGCAGTACTTC
>.|TRBD1|TRBJ2-1|TRBV4-3
CASSQTGGSRSYNEQFF
TGCGCCAGCAGCCAGACAGGGGGCTCACGCTCCTACAATGAGCAGTTCTTC
>few|TRBD2|TRBJ2-7|TRBV7-6
CASSSLAGGVGYEQYF
TGTGCCAGCAGCTCCCTAGCGGGAGGGGTCGGTTACGAGCAGTACTTC